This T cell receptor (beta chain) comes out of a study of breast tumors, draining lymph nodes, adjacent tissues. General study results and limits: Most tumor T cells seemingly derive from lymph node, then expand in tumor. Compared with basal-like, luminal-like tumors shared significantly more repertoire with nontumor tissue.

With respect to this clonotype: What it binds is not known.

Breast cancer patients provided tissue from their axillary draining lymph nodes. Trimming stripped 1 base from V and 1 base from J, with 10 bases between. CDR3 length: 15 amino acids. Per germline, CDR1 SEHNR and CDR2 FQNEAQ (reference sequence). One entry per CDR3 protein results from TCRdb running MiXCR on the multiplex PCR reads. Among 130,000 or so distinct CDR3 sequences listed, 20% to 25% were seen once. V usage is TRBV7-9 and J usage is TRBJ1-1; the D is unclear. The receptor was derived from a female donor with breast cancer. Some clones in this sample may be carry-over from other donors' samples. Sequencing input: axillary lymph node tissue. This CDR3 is CASSLGGLPNTEAFF. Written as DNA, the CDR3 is TGTGCCAGCAGCTTAGGGGGATTACCGAACACTGAAGCTTTCTTT.